These 25 T cell receptor beta chains share one sample of origin, sequenced in a study of control samples from healthy donors and cancer patients. Assay: immunoSEQ multiplex PCR; the TCRdb copy retains only in-frame clones and omits some. The sample records about 140,000 clones, 89% being singletons. The sequencing sample was made of blood. The receptors derive from a man in his thirties or forties in good health.

J is TRBJ2-3 and V is TRBV2; D might be TRBD1 (6 bases). Trimming left V 7 bases short and J 3 bases short, with 11 bases between. The CDR3 consists of 13 residues. Germline V gene data show CDR1 as SNHLY and CDR2 as FYNNEI. In DNA, the CDR3 is TGTGCCAGCACCAGGGGAGAGACAGATACGCAGTATTTT. Its protein product is CASTRGETDTQYF.

This clone was seen only a few times. V and J are TRBV14 and TRBJ2-3; TRBD2 aligns across 9 bases. Germline lookup yields CDR1 SGHDN and CDR2 FVKESK. V shed 2 bases, J shed 4 bases, and the junction held 4 bases outside the gene matches. The length of the CDR3 is 15 residues. The chain's CDR3 is CASSQYSGSADTQYF. The CDR3 DNA sequence: TGTGCCAGCAGCCAATATAGCGGGAGTGCAGATACGCAGTATTTT.

The genes are TRBV4-1 and TRBJ2-3; TRBD2 matches at 7 bases. The CDR3 sequence is 15 residues long. CDR1 is MGHRA and CDR2 is YSYEKL in the germline V gene. Unmatched junction bases numbered 8, after V lost 5 bases and J lost 3 bases. The CDR3 protein is CASSYVGGGTDTQYF. CDR3 DNA: TGCGCCAGCAGCTACGTGGGGGGGGGAACAGATACGCAGTATTTT.

V usage is TRBV7-9 and J usage is TRBJ1-2; TRBD1 agrees at 7 bases. Germline V gene lookup returns CDR1 SEHNR and CDR2 FQNEAQ (reference sequence). J gave up 10 bases and V 5 bases, and 4 bases lay outside the gene matches. The CDR3 is 11 amino acids. CDR3 region: CASSQTGTYTF. In DNA, the CDR3 is TGTGCCAGCAGCCAGACAGGGACCTACACCTTC.

This rearrangement joins TRBV19 to TRBJ2-7; no reliable D call. Trimming stripped 6 bases from V and 3 bases from J, with 12 bases between. The CDR3 is 13 residues long. Germline CDR1 and CDR2: LNHDA and SQIVND (reference sequence). The CDR3 loop is CASSRMDGYEQYF. As DNA, the CDR3 is TGTGCCAGTAGCCGTATGGACGGCTACGAGCAGTACTTC.

In its sample, this clone was seen once. The chain couples TRBV11-2 to TRBJ2-3; 12 positions agree with TRBD2. The V and J ends lost 5 bases and 8 bases, in that order; junction bases with no gene match: 14. Germline V gene lookup returns CDR1 SGHAT and CDR2 FQNNGV. The CDR3 consists of 17 residues. The CDR3 spells CASSPQGSLAGGGTQYF. The CDR3 bases are TGTGCCAGCAGCCCCCAGGGGTCACTAGCGGGGGGTGGTACGCAGTATTTT.

V usage is TRBV2 and J usage is TRBJ1-1; D might be TRBD1 (5 bases). Looked up from germline, CDR1 is SNHLY and CDR2 is FYNNEI. The CDR3 consists of 16 residues. Trimming left V 2 bases short and J 6 bases short, with 19 bases between. In DNA form, the CDR3 reads TGTGCCAGCAGTGAAACCCTGGGGGGGGATCGGGCTGAAGCTTTCTTT. Translation: CASSETLGGDRAEAFF.

This chain uses TRBV3-1 (or the pseudogene TRBV3-2) with TRBJ2-1; D is uncertain. This CDR3 region has 13 residues. Per germline, CDR1 LGHDT and CDR2 YNNKEL (reference sequence). With 2 bases removed from V and 6 bases from J, the gap between germline ends came to 8 bases. The CDR3 loop is CASSQLDRNEQFF. Written as DNA, the CDR3 is TGTGCCAGCAGCCAATTGGACCGCAATGAGCAGTTCTTC.

The chain links TRBV5-8 to TRBJ2-4; the D is unclear. The length of the CDR3 is 13 residues. Trimming stripped 0 bases from V and 6 bases from J, with 7 bases between. In germline, CDR1 is SGHTS, CDR2 YDEGEE. The CDR3 protein is CASSLGAGNIQYF. As DNA, the CDR3 is TGTGCCAGCAGCTTGGGGGCCGGAAACATTCAGTACTTC. Full variable domain (missing parts from reference TRBV5-8 and TRBJ2-4): EAGVTQSPTHLIKTRGQQATLRCSPISGHTSVYWYQQALGLGLQFLLWYDEGEERNRGNFPPRFSGRQFPNYSSELNVNALELEDSALYLCASSLGAGNIQYFGAGTRLSVL.

Note on this clone: One junction end disagrees with the germline gene, perhaps due to a read error. The chain carries TRBV12-3 or TRBV12-4 and TRBJ1-5; maybe TRBD1 (5 bases). The CDR3 is 13 amino acids. The CDR3 DNA reads TGTGCCGGCAGTTTACAGGTTTTTGGGCCCCAGCATTTT. Translation gives CAGSLQVFGPQHF.

This chain joins TRBV7-2 and TRBJ2-2, with 10 bases lining up with TRBD1. The J segment lost 5 bases and the V segment lost 2 bases, leaving 11 bases of the junction unmatched. The CDR3 has 18 amino acids. Per germline, CDR1 SGHTA and CDR2 FQGNSA. CDR3 protein: CASSLMVFRQGATGELFF. The CDR3 bases are TGTGCCAGCAGCTTAATGGTCTTTAGACAGGGGGCGACCGGGGAGCTGTTTTTT.

This clone turned up a few times. V is TRBV25-1 and J is TRBJ1-6, with a tentative D call TRBD1 (6 bases). Per germline, CDR1 MGHDK and CDR2 SYGVNS. V gave up 2 bases and J gave up 11 bases, with 16 bases separating them. The CDR3 sequence is 15 residues long. The CDR3: CASSETTGPRTPLHF. For the CDR3, the DNA is TGTGCCAGCAGTGAAACGACAGGACCCAGGACACCCCTCCACTTT.

This chain connects TRBV11-2 to TRBJ2-1, with D perhaps matching TRBD2 (5 bases). Looked up from germline, CDR1 is SGHAT and CDR2 is FQNNGV. This CDR3 is 15 amino acids long. The germline V and J ends were trimmed by 5 bases and 3 bases, with 14 bases remaining between them. CDR3 residues: CASSPLTTSYNEQFF. The CDR3 bases are TGTGCCAGCAGCCCCCTAACTACTAGCTACAATGAGCAGTTCTTC.

This clone was observed once. V gene TRBV7-6 combines with J gene TRBJ2-7, with TRBD1 matching over 10 bases. J gave up 0 bases and V 5 bases, and 4 bases lay outside the gene matches. CDR3 size: 15 residues. Per the germline V gene, CDR1 is SGHVS and CDR2 is FNYEAQ. The CDR3 bases are TGTGCCAGCAGCGCGGGACAGGGGAGCTCCTACGAGCAGTACTTC. It yields the protein CASSAGQGSSYEQYF.

V is TRBV21-1 and J is TRBJ2-7. TRBV21-1 is a listed pseudogene. The CDR3 loop spans 15 amino acids. CDR3 nucleotide sequence: TGTGCCAGCAGCAAAGAGGGGCAGGAGGGGGACGAGCAGTACTTC. Protein: CASSKEGQEGDEQYF.

The chain carries TRBV3-1 (or the pseudogene TRBV3-2) and TRBJ2-1; possibly TRBD2 for D (6 bases). Germline CDR1 LGHDT, CDR2 YNNKEL (reference sequence). The CDR3 contains 14 residues. V lost 2 bases, J lost 4 bases, and 9 bases lay in between. In DNA form, the CDR3 reads TGTGCCAGCAGCCAACCCGGAGGGTACAATGAGCAGTTCTTC. Its protein is CASSQPGGYNEQFF.

This chain connects TRBV18 to TRBJ2-7, with D perhaps being TRBD1 or TRBD2 (5 bases each). The CDR3 is 13 residues long. V was cut by 9 bases and J by 3 bases, with 15 bases left in between. The germline gives CDR1 KGHSH, CDR2 LQKENI. The CDR3 DNA follows: TGTGCCAGTTCCCGGGGACCCTTCTACGAGCAGTACTTC. Protein sequence: CASSRGPFYEQYF.

The table lists this clone with a few counts. The chain uses TRBV11-2 and TRBJ2-7; a weak D match, TRBD2 (6 bases). Trimming removed 5 bases from V and 3 bases from J, with 8 bases in between. This CDR3 region has 12 residues. Germline CDR1 is SGHAT and CDR2 is FQNNGV. Written as DNA, the CDR3 is TGTGCCAGCAGCCTGCGGGACTACGAGCAGTACTTC. Amino acids: CASSLRDYEQYF.

The chain carries TRBV2 and TRBJ1-1; TRBD1 matches 7 bases. V lost 3 bases and J lost 0; bases outside the gene matches: 10. CDR1 and CDR2 from the germline V gene are SNHLY and FYNNEI. CDR3 size: 17 residues. In DNA, the CDR3 is TGTGCCAGCAGTGAGCAGGGGGTATTTAACATGAACACTGAAGCTTTCTTT. Protein: CASSEQGVFNMNTEAFF.

J is TRBJ1-2 and V is TRBV7-9, with D possibly matching TRBD1 (5 bases). V dropped 2 bases and J dropped 8 bases, with 15 bases sitting between them. The CDR3 is made up of 14 amino acids. Germline CDR1 is SEHNR and CDR2 is FQNEAQ (reference sequence). CDR3 residues: CASSLSTSGVGYTF. In DNA form, the CDR3 reads TGTGCCAGCAGCTTATCTACCTCGGGGGTGGGCTACACCTTC.

The gene calls are TRBV6-2 or TRBV6-3 and TRBJ2-1; 10 bases line up with TRBD1. The CDR3 is 16 residues long. CDR1 and CDR2 from the germline V gene are MNHEY and SVGEGT. Trimming took 6 bases from V and 7 from J; bases not matched to a gene: 12. For the CDR3, the DNA is TGTGCCAGCAGCATCCCCCGGACAGGGGGTATAAATGAGCAGTTCTTC. Its translation: CASSIPRTGGINEQFF.

The chain links TRBV4-2 to TRBJ2-6; unclear D gene. CDR1 LGHNA and CDR2 YNFKEQ come from the germline V gene. The CDR3 extends over 16 amino acids. V lost 0 bases to trimming and J lost 0 bases, with 6 bases between them. The CDR3 DNA reads TGTGCCAGCAGCCAAGATTGGAGCTCTGGGGCCAACGTCCTGACTTTC. Amino acids: CASSQDWSSGANVLTF.

This sequence joins TRBV12-5 and TRBJ2-1; TRBD1 aligns across 9 bases. Germline CDR1 and CDR2: LGHNT and FRNRAP. This CDR3 has 14 residues. J lost 3 bases, V lost 7 bases, and 4 bases had no gene match. For the CDR3, the DNA is TGTGCTAGTGTTCCGGGACAGGGCTACAATGAGCAGTTCTTC. This sequence encodes CASVPGQGYNEQFF.

The rearrangement uses TRBV20-1 and TRBJ1-4; 7 bases are a match to TRBD1. CDR1 is DFQATT and CDR2 is SNEGSKA in the germline V gene (reference sequence). This CDR3 region has 13 residues. J gave up 7 bases and V 4 bases, and 6 bases lay outside the gene matches. CDR3 nucleotides: TGCAGTGCTAATGAGGGGGCGCTTGAAAAACTGTTTTTT. Amino acids: CSANEGALEKLFF.

The chain employs TRBV7-2 and TRBJ2-1, with 7 nucleotides matching TRBD1. The junction had 6 bases not matched to a gene; V was cut back by 3 bases and J by 4 bases. Germline CDR1 and CDR2: SGHTA and FQGNSA. This CDR3 spans 15 amino acids. The CDR3 nucleotides are TGTGCCAGCAGCTTCGAATGGGACAGATACAATGAGCAGTTCTTC. Its protein product is CASSFEWDRYNEQFF.